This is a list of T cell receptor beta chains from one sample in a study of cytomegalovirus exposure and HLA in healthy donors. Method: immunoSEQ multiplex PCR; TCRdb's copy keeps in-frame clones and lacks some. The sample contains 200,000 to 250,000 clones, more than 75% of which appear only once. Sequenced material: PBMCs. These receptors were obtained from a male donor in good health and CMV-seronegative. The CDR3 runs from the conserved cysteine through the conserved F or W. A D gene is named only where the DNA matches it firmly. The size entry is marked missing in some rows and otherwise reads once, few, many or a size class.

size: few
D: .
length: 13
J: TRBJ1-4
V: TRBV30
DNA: TGTGCCTGGAGTCGGGGAGGCGATGAAAAACTGTTTTTT
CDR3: CAWSRGGDEKLFF

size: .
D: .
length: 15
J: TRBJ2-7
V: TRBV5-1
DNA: TGCGCCAGCAGCTTGGCCCAACAGGCTGGGTGCGAGCAGTACTTC
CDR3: CASSLAQQAGCEQYF

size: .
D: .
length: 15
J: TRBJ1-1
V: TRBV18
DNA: TGTGCCAGCTCACCACCGGGGAGCCTCGACACTGAAGCTTTCTTT
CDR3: CASSPPGSLDTEAFF

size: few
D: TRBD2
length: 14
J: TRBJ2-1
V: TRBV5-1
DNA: TGCGCCAGCCGACTAGCGGGAGTTGTGGGTGAGCAGTTCTTC
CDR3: CASRLAGVVGEQFF

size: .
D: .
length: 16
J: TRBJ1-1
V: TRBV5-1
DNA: TGCGCCAGCAGCTCTGGGGCGACAACCTTGAACACTGAAGCTTTCTTT
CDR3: CASSSGATTLNTEAFF

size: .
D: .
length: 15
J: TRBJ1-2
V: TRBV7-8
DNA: TGTGCCAGCAGCTTAAACAGTAAAGCTAACTATGGCTACACCTTC
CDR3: CASSLNSKANYGYTF

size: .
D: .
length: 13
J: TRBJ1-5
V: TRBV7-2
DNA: TGTGCCAGCAGCACATTTAGCAATCAGCCCCAGCATTTT
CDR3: CASSTFSNQPQHF

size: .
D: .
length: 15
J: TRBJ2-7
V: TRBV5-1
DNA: TGCGCCAGCAGCTTGGGGGCATCGGAGGACTACGAGCAGTACTTC
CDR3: CASSLGASEDYEQYF

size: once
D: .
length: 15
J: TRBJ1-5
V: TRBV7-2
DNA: TGTGCCAGCAGCTTGGGCGTTGTGGGCAATCAGCCCCAGCATTTT
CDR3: CASSLGVVGNQPQHF

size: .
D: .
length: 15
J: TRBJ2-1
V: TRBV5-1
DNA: TGCGCCAGCAGCTTCACGGGGTTAGGCTACAATGAGCAGTTCTTC
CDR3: CASSFTGLGYNEQFF

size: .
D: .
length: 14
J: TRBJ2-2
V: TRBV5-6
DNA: TGTGCCAGCAGACGGAGGGCCGGAACCGGGGAGCTGTTTTTT
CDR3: CASRRRAGTGELFF

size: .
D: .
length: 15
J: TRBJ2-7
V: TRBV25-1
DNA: TGTGCCAGCACCGTACCGCCTAGAGGGATCTACGAGCAGTACTTC
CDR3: CASTVPPRGIYEQYF

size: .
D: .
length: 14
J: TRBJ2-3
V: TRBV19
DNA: TGTGCCAGCCGAATAGCGGTTAGCACAGATACGCAGTATTTT
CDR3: CASRIAVSTDTQYF

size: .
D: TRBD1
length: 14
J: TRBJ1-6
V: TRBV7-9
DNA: TGTGCCAGCAGCGGACAGGGGGTAGAGTCACCCCTCCACTTT
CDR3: CASSGQGVESPLHF

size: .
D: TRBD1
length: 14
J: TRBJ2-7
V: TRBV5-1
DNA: TGCGCCAGCAGCACTAAGGGGGCCCCCTACGAGCAGTACTTC
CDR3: CASSTKGAPYEQYF

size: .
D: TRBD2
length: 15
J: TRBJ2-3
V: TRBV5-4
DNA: TGTGCCAGCAGCTCCTATAGCGGGAGCACAGATACGCAGTATTTT
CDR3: CASSSYSGSTDTQYF

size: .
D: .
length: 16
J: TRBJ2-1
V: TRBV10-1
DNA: TGCGCCAGCAGTGACGATGGAGGACCGTCCTACAATGAGCAGTTCTTC
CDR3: CASSDDGGPSYNEQFF

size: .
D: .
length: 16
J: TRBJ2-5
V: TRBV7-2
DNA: TGTGCCAGCAGCTTAGAAAATCGGCTAGCTGGCGAGACCCAGTACTTC
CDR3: CASSLENRLAGETQYF

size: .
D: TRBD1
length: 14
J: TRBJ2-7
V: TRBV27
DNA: TGTGCCAGCAGTGAGACAGGGGACTCCTACGAGCAGTACTTC
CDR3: CASSETGDSYEQYF

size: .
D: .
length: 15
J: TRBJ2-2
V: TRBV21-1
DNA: TGTGCCAGCAGCGCCCGGACAGCAAACACCGGGGAGCTGTTTTTT
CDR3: CASSARTANTGELFF

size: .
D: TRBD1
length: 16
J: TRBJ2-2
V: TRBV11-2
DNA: TGTGCCAGCAGCTTAGTGGTACAGGGGGTCGCCGGGGAGCTGTTTTTT
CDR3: CASSLVVQGVAGELFF

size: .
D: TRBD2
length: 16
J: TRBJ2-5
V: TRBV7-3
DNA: TGTGCCAGCAGCCGGGGGGGGTTGAGGGCCGGGGAGACCCAGTACTTC
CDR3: CASSRGGLRAGETQYF

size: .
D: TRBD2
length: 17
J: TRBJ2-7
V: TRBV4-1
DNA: TGCGCCAGCAGCCAAGATTTTAGCGGGAGAAGCTCCTACGAGCAGTACTTC
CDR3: CASSQDFSGRSSYEQYF

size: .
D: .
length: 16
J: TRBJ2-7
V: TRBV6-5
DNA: TGTGCCAGCAGTTACGCAGGACACGCAAGCTCCTACGAGCAGTACTTC
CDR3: CASSYAGHASSYEQYF

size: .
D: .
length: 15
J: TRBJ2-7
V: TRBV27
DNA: TGTGCCAGCAGTTCCGGGATAAACCCCCCCTACGAGCAGTACTTC
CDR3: CASSSGINPPYEQYF

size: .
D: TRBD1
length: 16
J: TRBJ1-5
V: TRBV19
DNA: TGTGCCAGTAGGGACAGGGGCGGGGGTAGCAATCAGCCCCAGCATTTT
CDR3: CASRDRGGGSNQPQHF

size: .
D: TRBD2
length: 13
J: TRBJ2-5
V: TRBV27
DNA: TGTGCCAGCAGTTTAGTGGGAGGGGAGACCCAGTACTTC
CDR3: CASSLVGGETQYF

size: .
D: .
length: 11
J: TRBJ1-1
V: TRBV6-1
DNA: TGTGCCACCTACTTCTTCACTGAAGCTTTCTTT
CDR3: CATYFFTEAFF

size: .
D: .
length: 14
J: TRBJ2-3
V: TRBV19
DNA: TGTGCCAGTAGTATACCTCCTCAGGGAGATACGCAGTATTTT
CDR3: CASSIPPQGDTQYF

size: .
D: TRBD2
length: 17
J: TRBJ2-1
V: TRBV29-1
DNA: TGCAGCGTTGAAGGGACTAGCGGGAGGGCCAGCTACAATGAGCAGTTCTTC
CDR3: CSVEGTSGRASYNEQFF

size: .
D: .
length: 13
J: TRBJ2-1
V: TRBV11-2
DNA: TGTGCCAGCGCTACTGGGAGAGGCGGGGAGCAGTTCTTC
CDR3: CASATGRGGEQFF

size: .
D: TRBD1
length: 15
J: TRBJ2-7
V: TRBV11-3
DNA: TGTGCCAGCAGCTGGGGACAGGGGAGAACCTACGAGCAGTACTTC
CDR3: CASSWGQGRTYEQYF

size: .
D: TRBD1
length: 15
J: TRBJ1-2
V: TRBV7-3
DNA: TGTGCCAGCAGCTTTGCCTGGGACAGAGTATTTGGCTACACCTTC
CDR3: CASSFAWDRVFGYTF

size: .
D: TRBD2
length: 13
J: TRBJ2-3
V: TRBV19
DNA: TGTGCCAGTAGAGTAGCGGGAGCGGATACGCAGTATTTT
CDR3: CASRVAGADTQYF

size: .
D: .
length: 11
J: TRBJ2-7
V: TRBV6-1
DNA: TGTGCCAGCACTAGTCTTCGCGAGCAGTACTTC
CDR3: CASTSLREQYF

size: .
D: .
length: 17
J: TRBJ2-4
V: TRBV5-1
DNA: TGCGCCAGCAGCCCCTCGGGCCAGGGAAGGCGCACCGGGATTCAGTACTTC
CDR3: CASSPSGQGRRTGIQYF

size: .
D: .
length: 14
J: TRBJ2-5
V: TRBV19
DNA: TGTGCCAGTAGTTCCCACAGGGTTGGAGAGACCCAGTACTTC
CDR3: CASSSHRVGETQYF

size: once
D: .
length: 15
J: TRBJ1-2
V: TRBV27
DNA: TGTGCCAGCAGTTTATCCCCAGGGGCCGCATATGGCTACACCTTC
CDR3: CASSLSPGAAYGYTF

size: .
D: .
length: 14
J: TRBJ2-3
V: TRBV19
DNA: TGTGCCAGTAGTAACGGACATAGCACAGATACGCAGTATTTT
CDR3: CASSNGHSTDTQYF

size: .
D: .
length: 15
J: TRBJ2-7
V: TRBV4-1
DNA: TGCGCCAGCAGCCAAGCCAGGGGTCTCTTGAGGGAGCAGTACTTC
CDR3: CASSQARGLLREQYF

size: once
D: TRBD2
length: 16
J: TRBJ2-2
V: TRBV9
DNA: TGTGCCAGCAGCGTAACCCAGGGACTAGTCACCGGGGAGCTGTTTTTT
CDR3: CASSVTQGLVTGELFF

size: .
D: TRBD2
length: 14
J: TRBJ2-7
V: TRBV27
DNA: TGTGCCACCGGTTATACGGCTAGCGGGAGTGTGCAGTACTTC
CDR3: CATGYTASGSVQYF

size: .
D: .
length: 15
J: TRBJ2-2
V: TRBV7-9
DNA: TGTGCCAGCAGCTTACAGGGCCAGAACACCGGGGAGCTGTTTTTT
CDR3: CASSLQGQNTGELFF

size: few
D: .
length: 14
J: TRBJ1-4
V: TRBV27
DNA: TGTGCCAGCAGTTGGACTCGCTCCGGTGAAAAACTGTTTTTT
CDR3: CASSWTRSGEKLFF

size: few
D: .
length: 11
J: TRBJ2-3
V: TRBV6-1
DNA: TGTGCCAGCAGTGTTCTAGATACGCAGTATTTT
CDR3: CASSVLDTQYF

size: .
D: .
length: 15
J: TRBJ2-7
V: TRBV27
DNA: TGTGCCAGCAGTTTAGCGGGGGCGGGTGTCGGCGAGCAGTACTTC
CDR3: CASSLAGAGVGEQYF

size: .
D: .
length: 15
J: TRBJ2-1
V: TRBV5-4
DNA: TGTGCCAGCAGCTCAGGTATATCAGGGTACAATGAGCAGTTCTTC
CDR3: CASSSGISGYNEQFF

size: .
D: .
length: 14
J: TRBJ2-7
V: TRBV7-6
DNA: TGTGCCAGCAGCCCCTCCAGTGGCTCCTACGAGCAGTACTTC
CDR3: CASSPSSGSYEQYF

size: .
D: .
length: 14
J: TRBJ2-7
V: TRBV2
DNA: TGTGCCAGCAGTGAAGCGCAGGGGCCAGGGTTTCAGTACTTC
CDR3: CASSEAQGPGFQYF

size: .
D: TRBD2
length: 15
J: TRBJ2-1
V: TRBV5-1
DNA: TGCGCCAGCAGCTTAGGGACTAGCGGGAGGCGTGAGCAGTTCTTC
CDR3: CASSLGTSGRREQFF

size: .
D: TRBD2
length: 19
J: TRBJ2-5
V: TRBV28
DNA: TGTGCCAGCAGCGAGGGACTGCTCGCGGCTAGCGGGATAAGAGAGACCCAGTACTTC
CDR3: CASSEGLLAASGIRETQYF

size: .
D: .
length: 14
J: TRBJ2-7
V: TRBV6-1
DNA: TGTGCCAGCAGTGAAAGGGGGGGAGAGCGAGAGCAGTACTTC
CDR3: CASSERGGEREQYF